A selection of T cell receptor beta chains follows, all from one sample in a study of shared clonotypes between healthy human individuals. The data were produced by immunoSEQ multiplex PCR, yet TCRdb's version contains in-frame clones alone and is incomplete. Seen here are some 2 million clones, roughly 95% observed once, and the top ten hold roughly 1.2%. The sequencing input was naive CD8+ T cells sorted from blood. All receptors come from a young man in good health. Both conserved end residues are part of each CDR3. D genes are given only for firm matches. Part of the rows lack a size; the others show once, few, many or a class for expanded clones.

>TRBV7-9|NA|TRBJ2-7|TRBD2
TGTGCCAGCAGCTTAGGCGGGGGATCCGGGCAGTACTTC
CASSLGGGSGQYF
>TRBV28|NA|TRBJ1-4|NA
TGTGCCAGCAGTTTGGATTCGGGATCCTCGAGCGAAAAACTGTTTTTT
CASSLDSGSSSEKLFF
>TRBV7-8|NA|TRBJ1-4|NA
TGTGCCAGCAGCCCGCACCCGACACCTCCTAATGAAAAACTGTTTTTT
CASSPHPTPPNEKLFF
>TRBV25-1|NA|TRBJ1-1|NA
TGTGCCAGCAGTGAATGGGGGACTGACAGAGGACCAACATGGGGATTT
CASSEWGTDRGPTWGF
>TRBV19|NA|TRBJ2-3|NA
TGTGCCAGTAGTATAGTCAGGGGAGATACGCAGTATTTT
CASSIVRGDTQYF
>TRBV2|NA|TRBJ2-7|TRBD2
TGTGCCAGCATTATGGGAGGGATTACCTACGAGCAGTACTTC
CASIMGGITYEQYF
>TRBV2|once|TRBJ1-5|TRBD1
TGTGCCAGCAGTCACGAGTTCACAGGGGGCAATCAGCCCCAGCATTTT
CASSHEFTGGNQPQHF
>TRBV7-2|NA|TRBJ2-4|NA
TGTGCCAGCAGCTTAGCCCCCCTTTACGGGCCCCCCTCAGCCAAAAACATTCAGTACTTC
CASSLAPLYGPPSAKNIQYF
>TRBV6-5|NA|TRBJ2-1|TRBD2
TGTGCCAGCAGTTACTCTGCTAGCGGGGGTAACAATGAGCAGTTCTTC
CASSYSASGGNNEQFF
>TRBV5-4|NA|TRBJ2-7|TRBD2
TGTGCCAGCAGCCAAAGAGCGGGGGGAGGCGAGCAGTACTTC
CASSQRAGGGEQYF
>TRBV4-3|NA|TRBJ2-1|NA
TGCGCCAGCAGCCAAGATTATGGGCTACCGAGCTCCTACAATGAGCAGTTCTTC
CASSQDYGLPSSYNEQFF
>TRBV18|NA|TRBJ2-1|NA
TGTGCCAGCTCACCACCGAGCTTCAATGAGCAGTTCTTC
CASSPPSFNEQFF
>TRBV10-3|NA|TRBJ2-7|TRBD1
TGTGCCATCAGTAGTACACAGGGGGAGAGGGGGGCCTACGAGCAGTACTTC
CAISSTQGERGAYEQYF
>TRBV28|NA|TRBJ1-4|NA
TGTGCCAGCAGTTTTCGGCTGGTGGGCGAAAAACTGTTTTTT
CASSFRLVGEKLFF
>TRBV7-9|NA|TRBJ2-2|NA
TGTGCCAGCAGCTTTGACGGGGGAGGGGAGCTGTTTTTT
CASSFDGGGELFF
>TRBV28|NA|TRBJ2-7|TRBD2
TGTGCCAGCAGTTTCCTAGCGGGGGAGACCTACGAGCAGTACTTC
CASSFLAGETYEQYF
>TRBV4-3|NA|TRBJ2-1|NA
TGCGCCAGCAGCCAAGATTCCGGGAATTACAATGAGCAGTTCTTC
CASSQDSGNYNEQFF
>TRBV19|NA|TRBJ2-7|TRBD2
TGTGCCAGTAGTATTTGGGCTAGCGGGAGTGTCTACGAGCAGTACTTC
CASSIWASGSVYEQYF
>TRBV27|NA|TRBJ2-7|NA
TGTGCCAGCAGTTTATTTCCGGGAGACTACGAGCAGTACTTC
CASSLFPGDYEQYF
>TRBV19|NA|TRBJ2-7|NA
TGTGCCAGTAGTACCGCCGCCGCCCACGAGCAGTACTTC
CASSTAAAHEQYF
>TRBV5-6|NA|TRBJ2-3|NA
TGTGCCAGCAGCCCCTGGGGCACAGATACGCAGTATTTT
CASSPWGTDTQYF
>TRBV5-6|NA|TRBJ2-7|NA
TGTGCCAGCAGCTTGGTGACCGGGGTCGAGCAGTACTTC
CASSLVTGVEQYF
>TRBV7-9|NA|TRBJ2-3|NA
TGTGCCAGCAGCTTAGGGGGACATCGCACAGATACGCAGTATTTT
CASSLGGHRTDTQYF
>TRBV4-1|NA|TRBJ1-2|TRBD1
TGCGCCAGCAGCACATCGACAGGGGATGACTATGGCTACACCTTC
CASSTSTGDDYGYTF
>TRBV29-1|NA|TRBJ2-7|NA
TGCAGCGTTGATGAGGGGCTAGACTCCTACGAGCAGTACTTC
CSVDEGLDSYEQYF
>TRBV28|NA|TRBJ1-2|NA
TGTGCCAGCAGCTTCCAAGTCCAGGGGGGCTACACCTTC
CASSFQVQGGYTF
>TRBV7-9|NA|TRBJ1-2|TRBD1
TGTGCCAGCACCGGGACAGCCGGAACTTATGGCTACACCTTC
CASTGTAGTYGYTF
>TRBV5-6|NA|TRBJ2-2|NA
TGTGCCAGCAGCTTCTTCTTCTTGGGAAGCGGTGCCGGGGAGCTGTTTTTT
CASSFFFLGSGAGELFF
>TRBV7-8|NA|TRBJ2-5|TRBD2
TGTGCCAGCAGCTCCCTGGGGAGCGGGGAACAAGAGACCCAGTACTTC
CASSSLGSGEQETQYF
>TRBV4-1|few|TRBJ2-5|NA
TGCGCCAGCAGCCAAGACATGGAAGAGACCCAGTACTTC
CASSQDMEETQYF
>TRBV6-1|NA|TRBJ2-2|NA
TGTGCCAGCCTACAGGGCCTTTACACCGGGGAGCTGTTTTTT
CASLQGLYTGELFF
>TRBV12-5|NA|TRBJ2-3|NA
TGTGCTAGTGACGAGGGGGAGACAGATACGCAGTATTTT
CASDEGETDTQYF
>TRBV5-1|NA|TRBJ2-5|TRBD2
TGCGCCAGCAGCCCGCACCGGACTAGGGATCCCCAAGAGACCCAGTACTTC
CASSPHRTRDPQETQYF
>TRBV28|once|TRBJ2-5|NA
TGTGCCAGCAGTTTAAGGGGACCGAGGGAGACCCAGTACTTC
CASSLRGPRETQYF
>TRBV7-9|NA|TRBJ2-1|TRBD2
TGTGCCAGCAGCTCCCTCCCTAGCGGGCTTAGGGGAAATGAGCAGTTCTTC
CASSSLPSGLRGNEQFF
>TRBV11-1|NA|TRBJ2-1|NA
TGTGCCAGCAGCTTTATCGTGTACGGCTCCTACAATGAGCAGTTCTTC
CASSFIVYGSYNEQFF
>TRBV27|NA|TRBJ2-6|TRBD2
TGTGCCAGCACTGGACTAGCGGGAGGGTATGGGGCCAACGTCCTGACTTTC
CASTGLAGGYGANVLTF
>TRBV4-1|NA|TRBJ2-5|NA
TGCGCCAGCAGCCAAGATTTTGGGGGATTCTCGGAGACCCAGTACTTC
CASSQDFGGFSETQYF
>TRBV6-1|once|TRBJ1-6|NA
TGTGCCAGCAGTGAACCCCTGGACAGACAGCGTAATTCACCCCTCCACTTT
CASSEPLDRQRNSPLHF
>TRBV27|NA|TRBJ2-1|TRBD2
TGTGCCAGCAGTTCCCCTAGCGGCCATTCCTACAATAAGCAGTTCTTC
CASSSPSGHSYNKQFF
>TRBV7-8|NA|TRBJ1-2|NA
TGTGCCAGCAGCTTCTTCAGGGAATTGCACTATGGCTACACCTTC
CASSFFRELHYGYTF
>TRBV7-9|NA|TRBJ2-1|TRBD2
TGTGCCAGCAGCTTACTCGGGACTAGCGGGAATAATGAGCAGTTCTTC
CASSLLGTSGNNEQFF
>TRBV25-1|NA|TRBJ1-6|NA
TGTGCCAGCAGTTCGTCCTCGGCGGATTTTTATAATTCACCCCTCCACTTT
CASSSSSADFYNSPLHF
>TRBV20-1|NA|TRBJ2-3|NA
TGCAGTGCTAGACTGGCAGATACGCAGTATTTT
CSARLADTQYF
>TRBV5-1|NA|TRBJ1-2|NA
TGCGCCAGCAGGAAAACCGGGACCTCAAATGGTGGCTACACCTTC
CASRKTGTSNGGYTF
>TRBV20-1|few|TRBJ2-5|NA
TGCAGTGCTAGAGAAGAGACCCAGTACTTC
CSAREETQYF
>TRBV7-2|NA|TRBJ2-5|NA
TGTGCCAGCAGCTTAGATTTGCAGAACCTGGTGGAGACCCAGTACTTC
CASSLDLQNLVETQYF
>TRBV7-9|NA|TRBJ2-3|NA
TGTGCCAGCAGCTTAGTCGGACAGAACACAGATACGCAGTATTTT
CASSLVGQNTDTQYF
>TRBV11-2|NA|TRBJ2-7|NA
TGTGCCAGCAGCTACGACTCCTACGAGCAGTACTTC
CASSYDSYEQYF
>TRBV6-1|once|TRBJ2-2|NA
TGTGCCAGCAGTGAAGGATGGTATCCGACGAGCGACACCGGGGAGCTGTTTTTT
CASSEGWYPTSDTGELFF
>TRBV11-3|NA|TRBJ2-2|NA
TGTGCCAGCAGCACAGACTCTGGAGCGAACACCGGGGAGCTGTTTTTT
CASSTDSGANTGELFF
>TRBV6-1|NA|TRBJ2-7|NA
TGTGCCAGCAGTGGGGGGGGGCTCACGCTGTCCTACGAGCAGTACTTC
CASSGGGLTLSYEQYF
>TRBV5-6|NA|TRBJ1-2|NA
TGTGCCAGCAGCTTGGAAGCCCTCTATGGCTACACCTTC
CASSLEALYGYTF
>TRBV5-1|NA|TRBJ2-2|NA
TGCGCCAGCAGCCCTGACACCGGGGAGCTGTTTTTT
CASSPDTGELFF
>TRBV28|NA|TRBJ2-3|TRBD2
TGTGCCAGCAGTTTAGGCCTCCTAGCGGAGCAACACACAGATACGCAGTATTTT
CASSLGLLAEQHTDTQYF
>TRBV6-1|NA|TRBJ2-2|NA
TGTGCCAGCAGTACCGACGGGTGGAACACCGGGGAGCTGTTTTTT
CASSTDGWNTGELFF
>TRBV27|NA|TRBJ1-1|NA
TGTGCCATACTGTACGGAGCTGAAGCTTTCTTT
CAILYGAEAFF
>TRBV11-1|NA|TRBJ2-7|NA
TGTGCCAGCACGGGTACCTCGGCGAACGAGCAGTACTTC
CASTGTSANEQYF
>TRBV11-2|NA|TRBJ1-2|NA
TGTGCCAGCAGCTCGGACAGAATCTATGGCTACACCTTC
CASSSDRIYGYTF